The entry that follows covers one T cell receptor beta chain sequence. What it recognizes is unknown. The donors were in the approximately 120-subject validation cohort; that cohort was separate from the roughly 700-subject first cohort. This sample was taken from a study of cytomegalovirus exposure and HLA in healthy donors. Overall study results and limits: Testing in vitro showed a few CMV-associated chains specific for CMV antigens. High sensitivity and specificity were reportedly achieved when the classifier diagnosed cytomegalovirus status. The listing of 150 or so TCR beta chains classed them as cytomegalovirus-associated.

The germline V and J ends were trimmed by 7 bases and 8 bases, with 11 bases remaining between them. Germline V lookup: CDR1 SNHLY, CDR2 FYNNEI. This CDR3 is 11 amino acids long. Profiling relied on immunoSEQ multiplex PCR, and the TCRdb table lists in-frame clones only, not all of them. The table lists 100,000 to 150,000 clones, 80% to 90% of them singletons, with about 1.1% in the top ten. This receptor was identified in a woman younger than 30 in good health and CMV-seronegative. This sequence joins TRBV2 and TRBJ1-2; tentatively, D is TRBD1 (5 bases). Sequencing was done on a sample of PBMCs. DNA for the CDR3: TGTGCCAGCATCCAGGGTGGCGGCTACACCTTC. Translation: CASIQGGGYTF.